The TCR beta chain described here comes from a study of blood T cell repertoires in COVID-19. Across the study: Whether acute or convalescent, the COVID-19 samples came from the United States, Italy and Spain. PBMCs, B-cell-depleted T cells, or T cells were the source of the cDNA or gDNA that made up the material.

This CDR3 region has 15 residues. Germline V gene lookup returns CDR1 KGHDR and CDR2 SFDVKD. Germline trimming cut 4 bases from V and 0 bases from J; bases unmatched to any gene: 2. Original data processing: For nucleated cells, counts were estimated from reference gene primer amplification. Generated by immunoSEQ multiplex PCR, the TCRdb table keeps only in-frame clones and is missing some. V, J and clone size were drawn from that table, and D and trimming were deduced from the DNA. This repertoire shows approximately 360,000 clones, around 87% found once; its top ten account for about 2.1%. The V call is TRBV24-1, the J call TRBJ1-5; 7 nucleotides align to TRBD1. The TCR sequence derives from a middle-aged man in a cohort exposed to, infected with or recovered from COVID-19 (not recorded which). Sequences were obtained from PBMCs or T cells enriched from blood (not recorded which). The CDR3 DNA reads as TGTGCCACCAGTGAACGACAGGGTAGCAATCAGCCCCAGCATTTT. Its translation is CATSERQGSNQPQHF.